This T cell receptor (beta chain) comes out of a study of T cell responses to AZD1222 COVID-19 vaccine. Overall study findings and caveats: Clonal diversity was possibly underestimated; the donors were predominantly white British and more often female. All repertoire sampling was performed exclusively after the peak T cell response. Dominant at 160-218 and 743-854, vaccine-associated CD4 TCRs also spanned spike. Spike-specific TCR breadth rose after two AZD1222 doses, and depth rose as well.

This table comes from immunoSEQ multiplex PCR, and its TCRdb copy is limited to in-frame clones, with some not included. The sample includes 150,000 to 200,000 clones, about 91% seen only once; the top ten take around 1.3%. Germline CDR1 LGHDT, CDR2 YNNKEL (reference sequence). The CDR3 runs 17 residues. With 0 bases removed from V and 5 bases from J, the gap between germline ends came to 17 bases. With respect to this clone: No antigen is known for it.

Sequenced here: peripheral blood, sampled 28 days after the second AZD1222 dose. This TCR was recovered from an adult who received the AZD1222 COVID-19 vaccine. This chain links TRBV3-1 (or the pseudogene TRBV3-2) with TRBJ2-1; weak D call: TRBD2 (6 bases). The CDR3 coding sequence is TGTGCCAGCAGCCAAGATCTGTGGGGAGGCGGGGACAATGAGCAGTTCTTC. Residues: CASSQDLWGGGDNEQFF.